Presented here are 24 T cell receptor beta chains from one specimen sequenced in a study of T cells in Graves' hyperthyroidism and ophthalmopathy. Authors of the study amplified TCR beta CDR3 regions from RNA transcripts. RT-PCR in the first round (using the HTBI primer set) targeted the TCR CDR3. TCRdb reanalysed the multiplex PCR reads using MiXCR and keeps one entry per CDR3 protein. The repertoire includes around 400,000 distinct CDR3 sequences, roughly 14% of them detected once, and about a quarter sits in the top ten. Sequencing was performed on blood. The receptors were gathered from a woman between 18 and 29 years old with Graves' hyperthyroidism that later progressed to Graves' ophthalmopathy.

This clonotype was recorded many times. The CDR3 DNA reads TGTGCCAGCAGCTTAGGCAAATCCGGCAAGGGGGGCTACACCTTC. Protein sequence: CASSLGKSGKGGYTF. The genes are TRBV7-9 and TRBJ1-2; possible D gene TRBD1, 5 bases. In germline, CDR1 is SEHNR, CDR2 FQNEAQ (reference sequence). Between the trimmed V and J ends, which lost 1 base and 8 bases, there was a span of 17 bases. The CDR3 consists of 15 residues. Full variable domain (missing parts from reference TRBV7-9 and TRBJ1-2): DTGVSQNPRHKITKRGQNVTFRCDPISEHNRLYWYRQTLGQGPEFLTYFQNEAQLEKSRLLSDRFSAERPKGSFSTLEIQRTEQGDSAMYLCASSLGKSGKGGYTFGSGTRLTVV.

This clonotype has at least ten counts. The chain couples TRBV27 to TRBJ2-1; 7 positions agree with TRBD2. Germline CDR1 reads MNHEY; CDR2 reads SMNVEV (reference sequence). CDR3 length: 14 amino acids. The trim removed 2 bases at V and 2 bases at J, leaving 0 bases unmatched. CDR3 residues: CASSLAGAYNEQFF. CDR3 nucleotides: TGTGCCAGCAGTTTAGCGGGAGCCTACAATGAGCAGTTCTTC.

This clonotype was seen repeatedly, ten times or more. This CDR3 is CATSRDRGSNQPQHF. The CDR3 region has the DNA TGTGCCACCAGCAGGGACAGGGGCAGCAATCAGCCCCAGCATTTT. The chain uses TRBV15 and TRBJ1-5; the match to TRBD1 covers 9 bases. Losses at the gene ends were 3 bases for V and 1 base for J; bases not matched to a gene: 1. This CDR3 comprises 15 residues. Germline loops: CDR1 LNHNV, CDR2 YYDKDF (reference sequence).

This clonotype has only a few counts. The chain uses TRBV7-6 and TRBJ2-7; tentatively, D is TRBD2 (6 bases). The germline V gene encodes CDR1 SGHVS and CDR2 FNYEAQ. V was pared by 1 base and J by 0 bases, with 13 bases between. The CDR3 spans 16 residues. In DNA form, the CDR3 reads TGTGCCAGCAGCTTAGTTCCAATGGGGGGCTCCTACGAGCAGTACTTC. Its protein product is CASSLVPMGGSYEQYF.

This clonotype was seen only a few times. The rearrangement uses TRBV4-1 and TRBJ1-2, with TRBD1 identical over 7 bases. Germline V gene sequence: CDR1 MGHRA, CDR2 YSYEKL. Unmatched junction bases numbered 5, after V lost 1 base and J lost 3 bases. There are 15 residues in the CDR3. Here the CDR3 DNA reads TGCGCCAGCAGCCAAGTACAGGGGCGTTACTATGGCTACACCTTC. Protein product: CASSQVQGRYYGYTF.

CDR3 amino acids: CSARDIRQGNTGELFF. The CDR3 nucleotides read TGCAGTGCTAGAGATATACGACAGGGGAACACCGGGGAGCTGTTTTTT. The chain joins TRBV20-1 to TRBJ2-2; 7 positions agree with TRBD1. Germline V CDR1 and CDR2: DFQATT, SNEGSKA (reference sequence). This CDR3 region has 16 residues. The J segment lost 1 base and the V segment lost 0 bases, leaving 5 bases of the junction unmatched.

Written as DNA, the CDR3 is TGTGCCAGCAGTTTAAATCTGGGTGCGTCCTCTGGAAACACCATATATTTT. Translation: CASSLNLGASSGNTIYF. The chain recombines TRBV12-3 or TRBV12-4 with TRBJ1-3; the D is unclear. V was clipped by 2 bases and J by 0 bases, with 14 bases between them. This CDR3 is 17 amino acids long.

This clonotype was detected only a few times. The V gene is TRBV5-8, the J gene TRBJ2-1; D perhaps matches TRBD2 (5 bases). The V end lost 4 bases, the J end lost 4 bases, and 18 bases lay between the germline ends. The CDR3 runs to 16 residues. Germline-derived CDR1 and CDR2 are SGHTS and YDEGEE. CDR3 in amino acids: CASSVYRGSRYNEQFF. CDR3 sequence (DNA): TGTGCCAGCAGCGTCTATAGAGGGTCGCGATACAATGAGCAGTTCTTC.

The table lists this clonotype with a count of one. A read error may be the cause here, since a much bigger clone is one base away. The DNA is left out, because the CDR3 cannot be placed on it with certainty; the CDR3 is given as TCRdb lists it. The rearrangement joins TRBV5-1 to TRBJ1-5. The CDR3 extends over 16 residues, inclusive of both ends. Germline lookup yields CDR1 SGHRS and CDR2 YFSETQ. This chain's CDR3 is CASSFGPGNSNQPEHF.

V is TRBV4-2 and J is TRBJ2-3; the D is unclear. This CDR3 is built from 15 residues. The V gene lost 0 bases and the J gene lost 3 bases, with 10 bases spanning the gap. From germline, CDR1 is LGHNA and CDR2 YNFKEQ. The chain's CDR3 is CASSQDWTDTDTQYF. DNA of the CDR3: TGTGCCAGCAGCCAAGATTGGACGGATACAGATACGCAGTATTTT.

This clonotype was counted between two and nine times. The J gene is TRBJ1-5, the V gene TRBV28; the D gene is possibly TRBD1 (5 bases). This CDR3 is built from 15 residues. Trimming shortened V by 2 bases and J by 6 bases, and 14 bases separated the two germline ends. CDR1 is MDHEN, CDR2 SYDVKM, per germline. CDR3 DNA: TGTGCCAGCAGTTTAGGGGGGGGGTTTTTTCAGCCCCAGCATTTT. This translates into CASSLGGGFFQPQHF.

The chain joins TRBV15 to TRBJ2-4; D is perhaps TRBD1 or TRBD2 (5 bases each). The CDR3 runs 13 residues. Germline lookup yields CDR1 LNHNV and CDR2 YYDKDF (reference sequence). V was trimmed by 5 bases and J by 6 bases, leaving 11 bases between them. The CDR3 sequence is CATSARDGNIQYF. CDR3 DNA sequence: TGTGCCACCAGCGCCCGGGACGGAAACATTCAGTACTTC. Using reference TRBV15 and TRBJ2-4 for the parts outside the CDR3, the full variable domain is DAMVIQNPRYQVTQFGKPVTLSCSQTLNHNVMYWYQQKSSQAPKLLFHYYDKDFNNEADTPDNFQSRRPNTSFCFLDIRSPGLGDTAMYLCATSARDGNIQYFGAGTRLSVL.

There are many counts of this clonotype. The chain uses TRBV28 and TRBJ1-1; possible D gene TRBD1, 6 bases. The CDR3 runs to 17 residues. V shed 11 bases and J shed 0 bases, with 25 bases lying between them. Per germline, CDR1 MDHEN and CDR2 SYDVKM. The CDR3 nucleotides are TGTGCCTCCACAGGGTCGGACAGATCCTTAATGAACACTGAAGCTTTCTTT. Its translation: CASTGSDRSLMNTEAFF.

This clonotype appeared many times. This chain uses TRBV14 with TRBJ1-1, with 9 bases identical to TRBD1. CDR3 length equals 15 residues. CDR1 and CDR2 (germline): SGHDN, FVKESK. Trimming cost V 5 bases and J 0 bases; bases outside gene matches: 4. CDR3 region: CASSVQGAMNTEAFF. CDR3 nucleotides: TGTGCCAGCAGCGTACAGGGGGCGATGAACACTGAAGCTTTCTTT.

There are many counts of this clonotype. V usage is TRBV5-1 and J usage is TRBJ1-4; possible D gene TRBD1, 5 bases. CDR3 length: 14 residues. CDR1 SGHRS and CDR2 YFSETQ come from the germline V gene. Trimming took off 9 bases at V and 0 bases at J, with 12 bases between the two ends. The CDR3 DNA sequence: TGCGCCACCCTAAGGGGTGCAACTAATGAAAAACTGTTTTTT. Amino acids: CATLRGATNEKLFF. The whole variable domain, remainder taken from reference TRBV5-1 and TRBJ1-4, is KAGVTQTPRYLIKTRGQQVTLSCSPISGHRSVSWYQQTPGQGLQFLFEYFSETQRNKGNFPGRFSGRQFSNSRSEMNVSTLELGDSALYLCATLRGATNEKLFFGSGTQLSVL.

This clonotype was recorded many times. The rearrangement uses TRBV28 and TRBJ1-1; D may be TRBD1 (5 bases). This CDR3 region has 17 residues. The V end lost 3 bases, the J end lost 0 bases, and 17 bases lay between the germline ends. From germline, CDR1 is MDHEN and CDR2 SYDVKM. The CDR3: CASSFQGVGDLNTEAFF. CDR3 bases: TGTGCCAGCAGTTTCCAGGGTGTTGGGGACCTGAACACTGAAGCTTTCTTT.

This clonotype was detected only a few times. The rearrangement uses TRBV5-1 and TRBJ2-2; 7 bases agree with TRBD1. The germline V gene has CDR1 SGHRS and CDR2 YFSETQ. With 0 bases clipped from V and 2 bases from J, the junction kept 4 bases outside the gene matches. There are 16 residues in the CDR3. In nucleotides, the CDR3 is TGCGCCAGCAGCTTGGCGGGACAGTACAACACCGGGGAGCTGTTTTTT. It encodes CASSLAGQYNTGELFF.

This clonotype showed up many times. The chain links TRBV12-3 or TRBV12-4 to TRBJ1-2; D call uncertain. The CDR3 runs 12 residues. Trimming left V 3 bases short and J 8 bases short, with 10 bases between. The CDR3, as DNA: TGTGCCAGCAGTTTCGGACCGAAGGGCTACACCTTC. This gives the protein CASSFGPKGYTF.

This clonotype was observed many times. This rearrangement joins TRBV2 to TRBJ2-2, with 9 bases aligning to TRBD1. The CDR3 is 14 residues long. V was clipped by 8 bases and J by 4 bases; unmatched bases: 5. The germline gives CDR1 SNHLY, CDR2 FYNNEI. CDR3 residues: CASSGQGTTGELFF. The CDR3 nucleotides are TGTGCCAGCTCGGGACAGGGAACCACCGGGGAGCTGTTTTTT.

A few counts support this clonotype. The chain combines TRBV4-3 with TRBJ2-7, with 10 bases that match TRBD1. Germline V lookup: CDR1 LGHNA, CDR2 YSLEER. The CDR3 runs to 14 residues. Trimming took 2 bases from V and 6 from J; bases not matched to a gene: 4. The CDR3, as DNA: TGCGCCAGCAGCCAACCCCGGACAGGGGGCGAGCAGTACTTC. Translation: CASSQPRTGGEQYF.

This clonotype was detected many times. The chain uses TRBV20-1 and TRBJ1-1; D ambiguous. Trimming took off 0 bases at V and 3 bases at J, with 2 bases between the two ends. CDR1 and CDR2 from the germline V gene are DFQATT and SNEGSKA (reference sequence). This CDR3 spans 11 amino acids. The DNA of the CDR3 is TGCAGTGCTAGAGATTACACTGAAGCTTTCTTT. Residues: CSARDYTEAFF.

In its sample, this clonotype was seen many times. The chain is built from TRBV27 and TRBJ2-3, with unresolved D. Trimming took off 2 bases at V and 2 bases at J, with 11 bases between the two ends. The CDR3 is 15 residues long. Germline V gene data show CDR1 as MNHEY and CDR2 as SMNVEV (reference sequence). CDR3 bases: TGTGCCAGCAGTTTAAATGGCAGGCCCACAGATACGCAGTATTTT. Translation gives CASSLNGRPTDTQYF.

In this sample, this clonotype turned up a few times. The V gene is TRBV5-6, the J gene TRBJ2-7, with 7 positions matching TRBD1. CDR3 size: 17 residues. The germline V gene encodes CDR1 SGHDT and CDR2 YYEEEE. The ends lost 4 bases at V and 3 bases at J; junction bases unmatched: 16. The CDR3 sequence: CASSTAWTGSYYYEQYF. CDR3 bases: TGTGCCAGCAGCACAGCCTGGACAGGCTCCTACTACTACGAGCAGTACTTC.

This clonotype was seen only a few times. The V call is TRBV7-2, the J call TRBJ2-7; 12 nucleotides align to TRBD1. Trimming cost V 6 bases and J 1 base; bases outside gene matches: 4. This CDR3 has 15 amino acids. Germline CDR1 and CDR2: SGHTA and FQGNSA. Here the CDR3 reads CASRTGQGASYEQYF. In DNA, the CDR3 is TGTGCCAGCAGAACGGGACAGGGGGCGTCCTACGAGCAGTACTTC.